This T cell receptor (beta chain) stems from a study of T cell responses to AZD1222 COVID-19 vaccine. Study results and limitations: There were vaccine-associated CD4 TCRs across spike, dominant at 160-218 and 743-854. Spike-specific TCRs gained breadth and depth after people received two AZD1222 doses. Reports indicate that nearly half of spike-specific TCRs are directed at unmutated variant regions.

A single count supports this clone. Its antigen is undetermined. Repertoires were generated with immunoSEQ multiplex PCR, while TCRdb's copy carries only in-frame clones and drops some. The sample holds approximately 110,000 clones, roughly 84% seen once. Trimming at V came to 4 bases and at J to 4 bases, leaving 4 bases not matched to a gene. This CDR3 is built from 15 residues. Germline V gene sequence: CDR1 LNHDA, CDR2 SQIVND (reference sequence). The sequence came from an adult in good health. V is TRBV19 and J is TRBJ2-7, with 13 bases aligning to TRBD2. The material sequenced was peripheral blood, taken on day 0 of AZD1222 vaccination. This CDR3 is CASSTPGLAGYEQYF. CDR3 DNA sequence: TGTGCCAGTAGTACGCCGGGACTAGCGGGGTACGAGCAGTACTTC.